The T cell receptor beta chain described here comes from a study of cytomegalovirus exposure and HLA in healthy donors. CDR3 length: 16 amino acids. V trimming: 4 bases; J trimming: 1 base; junction bases outside the gene matches: 10. Germline V gene lookup returns CDR1 SGDLS and CDR2 YYNGEE. Study observations and caveats: Many donors shared some public TCRs, even though most TCR sequences were rare. The classifier, whose performance was assessed in both the original and validation cohorts, reportedly diagnosed cytomegalovirus status with high specificity and sensitivity.

Of note for this clone: The target antigen is unknown.

Separate from the roughly 710-subject first cohort, the approximately 120-subject validation cohort was the one that the donors belonged to. Measured with immunoSEQ multiplex PCR; TCRdb has only the in-frame clones, and not every one. There are about 110,000 clones in the sample; roughly nine tenths occur only once, and approximately 1.9% lies in the top ten. The clonotype originates from a young woman in good health and CMV-seronegative. Sequences were obtained from PBMCs. The chain has TRBV9 and TRBJ2-5, with TRBD1 matching over 7 bases. Written as DNA, the CDR3 is TGTGCCAGCAGCTCTAGGGGGCAAGGGGGCCAAGAGACCCAGTACTTC. It yields the protein CASSSRGQGGQETQYF.